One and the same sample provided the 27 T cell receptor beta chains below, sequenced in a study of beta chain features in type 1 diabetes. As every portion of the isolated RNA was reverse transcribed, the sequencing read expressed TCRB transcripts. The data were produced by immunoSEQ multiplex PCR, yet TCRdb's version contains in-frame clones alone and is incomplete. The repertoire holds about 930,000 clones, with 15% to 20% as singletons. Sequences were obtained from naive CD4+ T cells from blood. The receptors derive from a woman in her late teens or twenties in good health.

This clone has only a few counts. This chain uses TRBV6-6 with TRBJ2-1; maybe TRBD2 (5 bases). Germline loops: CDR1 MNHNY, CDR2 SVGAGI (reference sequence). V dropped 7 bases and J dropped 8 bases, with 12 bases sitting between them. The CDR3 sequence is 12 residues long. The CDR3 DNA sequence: TGTGCCAGCAACTTACTAGATCATGAGCAGTTCTTC. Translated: CASNLLDHEQFF.

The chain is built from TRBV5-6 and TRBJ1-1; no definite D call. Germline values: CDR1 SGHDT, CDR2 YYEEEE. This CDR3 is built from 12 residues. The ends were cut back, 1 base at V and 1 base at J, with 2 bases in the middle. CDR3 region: CASSLSNTEAFF. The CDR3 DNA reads TGTGCCAGCAGCTTGTCGAACACTGAAGCTTTCTTT.

CDR3 sequence reads: CASSSWRGPADTQYF. In DNA form, the CDR3 reads TGTGCCAGCAGCTCGTGGCGGGGGCCGGCAGATACGCAGTATTTT. The chain couples TRBV5-5 to TRBJ2-3; a weak D match, TRBD2 (7 bases). CDR3 length: 15 amino acids. Germline V gene lookup returns CDR1 SGHKS and CDR2 YYEKEE (reference sequence). V shed 3 bases and J shed 4 bases, with 15 bases lying between them.

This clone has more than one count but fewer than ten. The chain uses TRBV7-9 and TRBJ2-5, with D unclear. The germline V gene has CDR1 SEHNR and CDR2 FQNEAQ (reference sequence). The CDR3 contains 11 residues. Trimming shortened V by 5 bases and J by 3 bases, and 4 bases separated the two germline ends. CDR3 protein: CASSAEETQYF. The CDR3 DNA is TGTGCCAGCAGCGCCGAAGAGACCCAGTACTTC. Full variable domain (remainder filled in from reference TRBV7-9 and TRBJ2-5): DTGVSQNPRHKITKRGQNVTFRCDPISEHNRLYWYRQTLGQGPEFLTYFQNEAQLEKSRLLSDRFSAERPKGSFSTLEIQRTEQGDSAMYLCASSAEETQYFGPGTRLLVL.

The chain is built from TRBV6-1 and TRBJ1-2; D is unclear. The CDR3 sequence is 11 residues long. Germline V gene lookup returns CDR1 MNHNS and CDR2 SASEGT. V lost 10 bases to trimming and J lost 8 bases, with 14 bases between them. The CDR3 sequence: CATLHPSGYTF. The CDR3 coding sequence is TGTGCCACCCTACACCCCTCCGGCTACACCTTC.

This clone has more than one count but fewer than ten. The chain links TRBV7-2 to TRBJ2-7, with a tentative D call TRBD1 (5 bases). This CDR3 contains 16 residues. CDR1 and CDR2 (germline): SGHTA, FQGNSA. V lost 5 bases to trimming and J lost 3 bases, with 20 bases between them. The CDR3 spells CASSATGRSQIYEQYF. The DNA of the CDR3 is TGTGCCAGCAGCGCCACAGGACGCTCACAGATCTACGAGCAGTACTTC.

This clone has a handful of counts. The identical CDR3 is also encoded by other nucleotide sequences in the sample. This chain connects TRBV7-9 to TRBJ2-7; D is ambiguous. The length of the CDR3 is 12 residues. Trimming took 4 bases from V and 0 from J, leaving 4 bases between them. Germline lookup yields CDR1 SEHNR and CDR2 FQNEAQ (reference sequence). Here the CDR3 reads CASSSLSYEQYF. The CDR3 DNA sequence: TGTGCCAGCAGCTCGCTCTCCTACGAGCAGTACTTC.

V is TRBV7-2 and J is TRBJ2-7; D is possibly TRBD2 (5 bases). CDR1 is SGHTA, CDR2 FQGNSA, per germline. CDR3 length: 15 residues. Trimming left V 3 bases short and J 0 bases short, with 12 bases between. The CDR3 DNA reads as TGTGCCAGCAGCTTCAGTATCACTAGCTCCTACGAGCAGTACTTC. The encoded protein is CASSFSITSSYEQYF.

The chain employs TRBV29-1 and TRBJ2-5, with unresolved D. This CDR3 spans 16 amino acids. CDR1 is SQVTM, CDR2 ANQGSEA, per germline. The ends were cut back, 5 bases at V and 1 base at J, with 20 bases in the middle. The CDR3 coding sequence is TGCAGCGTTAGACGGCCGAACAAGACAAGCCAAGAGACCCAGTACTTC. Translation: CSVRRPNKTSQETQYF.

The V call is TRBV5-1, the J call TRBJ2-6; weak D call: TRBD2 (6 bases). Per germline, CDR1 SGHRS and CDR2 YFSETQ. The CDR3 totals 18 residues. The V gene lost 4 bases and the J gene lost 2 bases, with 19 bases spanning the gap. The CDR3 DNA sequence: TGCGCCAGCAGCCGCTGGTCGGGGGTTGTTACTGGGGCCAACGTCCTGACTTTC. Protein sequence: CASSRWSGVVTGANVLTF.

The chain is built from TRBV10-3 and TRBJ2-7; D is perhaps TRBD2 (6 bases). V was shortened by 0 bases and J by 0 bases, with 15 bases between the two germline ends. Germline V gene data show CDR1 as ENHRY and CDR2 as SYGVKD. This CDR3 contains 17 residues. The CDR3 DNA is TGTGCCATCAGTGAGTCGTTAGGTCAGGGAGGCTCCTACGAGCAGTACTTC. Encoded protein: CAISESLGQGGSYEQYF.

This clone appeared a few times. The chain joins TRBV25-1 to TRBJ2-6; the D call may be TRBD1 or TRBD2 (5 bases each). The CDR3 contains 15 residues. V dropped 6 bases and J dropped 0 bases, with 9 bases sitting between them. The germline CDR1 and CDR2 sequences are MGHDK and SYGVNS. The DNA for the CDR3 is TGTGCCAGCAGCAGGGAGAGCTCTGGGGCCAACGTCCTGACTTTC. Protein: CASSRESSGANVLTF.

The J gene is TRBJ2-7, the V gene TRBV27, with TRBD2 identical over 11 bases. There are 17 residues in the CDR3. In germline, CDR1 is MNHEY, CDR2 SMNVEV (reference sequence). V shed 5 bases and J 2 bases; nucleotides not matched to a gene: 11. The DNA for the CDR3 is TGTGCCAGCAGTACTAGCGGGAGCTACCCTATGGCCTACGAGCAGTACTTC. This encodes CASSTSGSYPMAYEQYF.

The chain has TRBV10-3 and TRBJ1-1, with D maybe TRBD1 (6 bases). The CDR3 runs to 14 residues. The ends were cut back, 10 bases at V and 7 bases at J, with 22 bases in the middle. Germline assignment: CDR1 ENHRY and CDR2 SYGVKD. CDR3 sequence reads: CASKFPGAGGEAFF. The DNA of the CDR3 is TGTGCCAGCAAATTCCCAGGGGCTGGAGGTGAAGCTTTCTTT.

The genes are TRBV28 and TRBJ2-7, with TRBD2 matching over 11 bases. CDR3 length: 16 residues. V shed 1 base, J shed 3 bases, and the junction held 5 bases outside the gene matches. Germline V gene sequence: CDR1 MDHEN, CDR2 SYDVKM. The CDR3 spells CASSLSGTSGLYEQYF. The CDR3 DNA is TGTGCCAGCAGTTTATCGGGGACTAGCGGACTCTACGAGCAGTACTTC.

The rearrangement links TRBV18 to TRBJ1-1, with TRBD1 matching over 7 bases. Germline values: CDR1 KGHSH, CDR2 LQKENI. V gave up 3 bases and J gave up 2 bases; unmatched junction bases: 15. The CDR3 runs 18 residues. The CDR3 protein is CASSPQLARTGYNTEAFF. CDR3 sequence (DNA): TGTGCCAGCTCACCCCAATTAGCAAGGACAGGATATAACACTGAAGCTTTCTTT.

This CDR3 is CASIHHRVYTGELFF. The CDR3 DNA sequence: TGTGCCAGCATCCACCACAGGGTTTACACCGGGGAGCTGTTTTTT. The chain recombines TRBV28 with TRBJ2-2; the D gene is possibly TRBD1 (6 bases). The V gene lost 7 bases and the J gene lost 3 bases, with 15 bases spanning the gap. The V gene's germline CDR1 is MDHEN and CDR2 SYDVKM. This CDR3 has 15 amino acids.

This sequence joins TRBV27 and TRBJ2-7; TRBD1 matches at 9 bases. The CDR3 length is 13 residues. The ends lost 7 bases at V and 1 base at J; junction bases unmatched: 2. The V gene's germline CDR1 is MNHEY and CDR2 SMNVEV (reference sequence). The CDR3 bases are TGTGCCAGCAAAGGGACAGGGTCCTACGAGCAGTACTTC. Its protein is CASKGTGSYEQYF.

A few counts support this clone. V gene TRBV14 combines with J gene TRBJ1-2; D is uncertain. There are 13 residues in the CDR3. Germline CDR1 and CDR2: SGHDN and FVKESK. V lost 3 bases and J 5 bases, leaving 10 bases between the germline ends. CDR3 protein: CASSQDQQYGYTF. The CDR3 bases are TGTGCCAGCAGCCAGGACCAACAGTATGGCTACACCTTC.

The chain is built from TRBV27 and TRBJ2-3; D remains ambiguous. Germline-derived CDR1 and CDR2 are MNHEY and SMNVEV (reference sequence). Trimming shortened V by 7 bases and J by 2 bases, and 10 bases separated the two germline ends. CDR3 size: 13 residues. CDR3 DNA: TGTGCCAGCACTTTCCGACCCACAGATACGCAGTATTTT. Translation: CASTFRPTDTQYF.

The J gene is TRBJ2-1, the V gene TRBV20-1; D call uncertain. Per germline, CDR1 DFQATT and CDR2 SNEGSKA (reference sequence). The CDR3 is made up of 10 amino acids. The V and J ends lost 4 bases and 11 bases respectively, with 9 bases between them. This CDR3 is CSATPAKQFF. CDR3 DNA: TGCAGTGCTACACCAGCCAAGCAGTTCTTC.

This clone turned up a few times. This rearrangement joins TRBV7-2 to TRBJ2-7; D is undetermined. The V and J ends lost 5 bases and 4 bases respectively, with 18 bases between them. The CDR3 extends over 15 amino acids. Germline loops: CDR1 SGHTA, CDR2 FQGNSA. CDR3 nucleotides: TGTGCCAGCAGCCTCTCCAGTACGCGGATGTACGAGCAGTACTTC. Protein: CASSLSSTRMYEQYF.

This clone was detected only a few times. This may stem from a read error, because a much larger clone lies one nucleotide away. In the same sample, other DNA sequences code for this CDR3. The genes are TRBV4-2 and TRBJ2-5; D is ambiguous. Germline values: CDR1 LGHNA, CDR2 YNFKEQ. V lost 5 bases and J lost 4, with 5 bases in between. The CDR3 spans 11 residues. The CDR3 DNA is TGTGCCAGCAGCTTAGGAGAGACCCAGTACTTC. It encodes CASSLGETQYF.

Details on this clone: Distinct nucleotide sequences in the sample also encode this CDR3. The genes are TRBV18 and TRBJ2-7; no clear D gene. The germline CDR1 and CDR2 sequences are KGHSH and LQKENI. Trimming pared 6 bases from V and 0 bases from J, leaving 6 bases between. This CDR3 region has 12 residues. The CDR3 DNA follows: TGTGCCAGCTCCCCGAGCTCCTACGAGCAGTACTTC. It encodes CASSPSSYEQYF. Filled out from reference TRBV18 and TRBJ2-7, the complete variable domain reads NAGVMQNPRHLVRRRGQEARLRCSPMKGHSHVYWYRQLPEEGLKFMVYLQKENIIDESGMPKERFSAEFPKEGPSILRIQQVVRGDSAAYFCASSPSSYEQYFGPGTRLTVT.

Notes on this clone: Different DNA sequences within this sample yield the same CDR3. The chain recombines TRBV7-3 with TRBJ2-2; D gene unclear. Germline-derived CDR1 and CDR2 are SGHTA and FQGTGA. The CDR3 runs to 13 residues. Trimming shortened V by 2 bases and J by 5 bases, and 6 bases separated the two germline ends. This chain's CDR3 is CASSLLQTGELFF. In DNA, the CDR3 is TGTGCCAGCAGCTTACTCCAAACCGGGGAGCTGTTTTTT.

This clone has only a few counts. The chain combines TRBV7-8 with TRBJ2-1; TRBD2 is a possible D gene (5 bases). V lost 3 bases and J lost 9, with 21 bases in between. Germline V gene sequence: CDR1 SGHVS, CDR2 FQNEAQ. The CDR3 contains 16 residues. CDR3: CASSFTRALGGVEQFF. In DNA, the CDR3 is TGTGCCAGCAGCTTCACCCGGGCCCTAGGAGGCGTTGAGCAGTTCTTC.

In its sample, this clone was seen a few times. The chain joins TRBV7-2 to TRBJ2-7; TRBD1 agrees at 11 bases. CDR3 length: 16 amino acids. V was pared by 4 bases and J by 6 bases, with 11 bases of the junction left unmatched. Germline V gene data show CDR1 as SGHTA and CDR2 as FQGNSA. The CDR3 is CASSSWRDRGTGEQYF. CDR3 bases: TGTGCCAGCAGCTCTTGGAGGGACAGGGGGACGGGCGAGCAGTACTTC.